This T cell receptor (beta chain) was sequenced for a study of T cells in Graves' hyperthyroidism and ophthalmopathy. Study-level information: Peripheral blood samples were taken at initial diagnosis, prior to any treatment.

Patients showing uncontrolled infection, other autoimmune disease, pregnancy or lactation were ineligible. The study based diagnoses on clinical symptoms, serum thyroxine and TRAb, thyroid ultrasound and orbital computed tomography. Isolation of PBMCs was performed on about 9.9 ml fresh peripheral blood. This clonotype was observed many times. The V and J ends lost 5 bases and 4 bases respectively, with 14 bases between them. CDR1 LGHDT and CDR2 YNNKEL come from the germline V gene (reference sequence). This CDR3 has 14 amino acids. Amplified TCR beta CDR3 regions came from RNA transcripts. Researchers ran a first-round RT-PCR on the TCR CDR3 using the HTBI primer set. TCRdb redid the calling of the multiplex PCR reads with MiXCR, one entry per CDR3 protein. The data hold hundreds of thousands of distinct CDR3 sequences, with 15% to 20% observed a single time.

The clonotype comes from a man between 35 and 55 years old with Graves' ophthalmopathy. The J gene is TRBJ1-1, the V gene TRBV3-1; no clear D gene. Material: blood. This CDR3 is CASSKGGIGTEAFF. DNA for the CDR3: TGTGCCAGCAGCAAAGGAGGGATAGGCACTGAAGCTTTCTTT.